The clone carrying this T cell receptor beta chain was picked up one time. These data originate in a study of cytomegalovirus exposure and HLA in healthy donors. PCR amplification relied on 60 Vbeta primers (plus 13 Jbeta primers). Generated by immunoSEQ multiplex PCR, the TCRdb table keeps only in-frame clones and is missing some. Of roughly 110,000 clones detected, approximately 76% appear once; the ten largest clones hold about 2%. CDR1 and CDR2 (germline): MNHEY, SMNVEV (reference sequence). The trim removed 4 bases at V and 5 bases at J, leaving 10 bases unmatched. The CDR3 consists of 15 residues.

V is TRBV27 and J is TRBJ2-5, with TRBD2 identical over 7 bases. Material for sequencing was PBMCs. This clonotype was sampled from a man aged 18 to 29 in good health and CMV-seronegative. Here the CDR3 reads CASSSGLPLQETQYF. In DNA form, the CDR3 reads TGTGCCAGCAGTTCGGGACTACCCCTTCAGGAGACCCAGTACTTC.